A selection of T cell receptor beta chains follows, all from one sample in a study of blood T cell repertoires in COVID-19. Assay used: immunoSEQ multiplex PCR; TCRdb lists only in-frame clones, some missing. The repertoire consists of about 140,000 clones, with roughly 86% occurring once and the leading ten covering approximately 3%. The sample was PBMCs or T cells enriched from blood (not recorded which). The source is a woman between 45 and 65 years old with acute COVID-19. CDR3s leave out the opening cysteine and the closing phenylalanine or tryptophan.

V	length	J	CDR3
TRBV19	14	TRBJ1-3	ASSIPGTVSGNTIY
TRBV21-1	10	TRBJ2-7	ASSKRLAGQY
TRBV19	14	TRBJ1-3	ASSIVHGSSGNTIY
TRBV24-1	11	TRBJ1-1	ATSVGGGTEAF
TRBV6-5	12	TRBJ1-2	ASTLTGAYYGYT
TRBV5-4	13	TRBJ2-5	ASSGRDGLRETQY
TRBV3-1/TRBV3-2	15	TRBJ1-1	ASSPRRRQGIATEAF
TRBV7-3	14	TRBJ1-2	ASSLSGGGADYGYT
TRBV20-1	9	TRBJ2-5	SVQGVGDQY
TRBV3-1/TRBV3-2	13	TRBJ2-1	ASSLGASSYNEQF
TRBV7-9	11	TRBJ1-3	ASSRLPGNTIY
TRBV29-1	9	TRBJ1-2	SAGTGDGYT
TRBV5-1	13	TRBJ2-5	ASSLAGTAPETQY
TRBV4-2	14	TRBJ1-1	ASSPGTGERNTEAF
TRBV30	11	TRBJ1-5	AWRKQVDQPQH
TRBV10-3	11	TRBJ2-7	AISYEASYEQY
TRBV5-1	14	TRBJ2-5	ASSLGIAGGGETQY
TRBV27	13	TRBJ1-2	ASSLGGNGHQGYT
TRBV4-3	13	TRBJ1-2	ASSQTGTSRYGYT
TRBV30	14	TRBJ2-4	AWSVPSGILKNIQY
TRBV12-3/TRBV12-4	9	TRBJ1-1	ASSSAGRAF
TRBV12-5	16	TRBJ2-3	ASGFPTSGSIGTDTQY
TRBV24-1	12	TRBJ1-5	ATSERGTVVAQH
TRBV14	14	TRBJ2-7	ASSQDTGTGNVRQY
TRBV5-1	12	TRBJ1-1	ASSIGLLNTEAF
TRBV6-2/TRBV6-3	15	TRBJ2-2	ASSDFGGRIRTGELF
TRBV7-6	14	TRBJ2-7	ASSVTAHGQGGEQY
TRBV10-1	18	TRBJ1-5	ASGTVVGQGWKKRDQPQH
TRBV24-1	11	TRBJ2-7	ATSDGREDEQY
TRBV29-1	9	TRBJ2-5	SGGSTETQY
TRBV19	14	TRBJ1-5	ASRAGGGQSNQPQH
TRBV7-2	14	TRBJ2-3	ASSSPGGRSKDTQY
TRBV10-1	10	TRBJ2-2	ASSYRAGELF
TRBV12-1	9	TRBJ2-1	ASSCGGPQF
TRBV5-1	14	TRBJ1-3	ASSLTGQNVGNTIY
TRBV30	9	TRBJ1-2	AWSYRVGYT
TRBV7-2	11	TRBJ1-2	ASSFVSGDGYT
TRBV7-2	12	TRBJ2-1	ASSPDRGWNEQF
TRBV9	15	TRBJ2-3	ASSVGTSGRITDTQY
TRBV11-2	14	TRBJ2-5	ASSLAGLVMQETQY
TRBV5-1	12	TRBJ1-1	ASSLAQDNTEAF
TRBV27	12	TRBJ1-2	ASSQFWGGSGYT
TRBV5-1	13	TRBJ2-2	ASSFQGSNTGELF
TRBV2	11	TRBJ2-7	ASGPSGTDVQY
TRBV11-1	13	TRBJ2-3	ASSRQGGNTDTQY
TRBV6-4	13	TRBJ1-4	ASSVSGTANEKLF
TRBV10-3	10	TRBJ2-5	AIRDREETQY
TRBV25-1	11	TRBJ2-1	ASIHHTYNEQF
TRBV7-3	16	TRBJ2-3	ASSFGQSDFTGLDTQY
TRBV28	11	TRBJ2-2	ASHTQGTGELF
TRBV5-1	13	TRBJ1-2	ASSFTTGVSYGYT
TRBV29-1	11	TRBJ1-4	SVGGNGNEKLF
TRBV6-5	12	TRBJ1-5	ASWVGQGNQPQH
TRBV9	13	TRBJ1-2	ASGGMRTGEYGYT